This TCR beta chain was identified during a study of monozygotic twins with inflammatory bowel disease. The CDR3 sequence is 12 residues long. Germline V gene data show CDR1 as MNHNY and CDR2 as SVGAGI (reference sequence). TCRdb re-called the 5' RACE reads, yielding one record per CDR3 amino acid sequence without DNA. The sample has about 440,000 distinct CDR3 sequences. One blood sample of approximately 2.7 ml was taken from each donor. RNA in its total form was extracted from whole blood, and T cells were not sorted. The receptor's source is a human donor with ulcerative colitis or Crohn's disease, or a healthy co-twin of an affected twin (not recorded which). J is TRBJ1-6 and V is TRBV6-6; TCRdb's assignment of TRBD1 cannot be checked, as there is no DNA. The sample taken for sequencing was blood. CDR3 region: CASNAGDSPLHF.